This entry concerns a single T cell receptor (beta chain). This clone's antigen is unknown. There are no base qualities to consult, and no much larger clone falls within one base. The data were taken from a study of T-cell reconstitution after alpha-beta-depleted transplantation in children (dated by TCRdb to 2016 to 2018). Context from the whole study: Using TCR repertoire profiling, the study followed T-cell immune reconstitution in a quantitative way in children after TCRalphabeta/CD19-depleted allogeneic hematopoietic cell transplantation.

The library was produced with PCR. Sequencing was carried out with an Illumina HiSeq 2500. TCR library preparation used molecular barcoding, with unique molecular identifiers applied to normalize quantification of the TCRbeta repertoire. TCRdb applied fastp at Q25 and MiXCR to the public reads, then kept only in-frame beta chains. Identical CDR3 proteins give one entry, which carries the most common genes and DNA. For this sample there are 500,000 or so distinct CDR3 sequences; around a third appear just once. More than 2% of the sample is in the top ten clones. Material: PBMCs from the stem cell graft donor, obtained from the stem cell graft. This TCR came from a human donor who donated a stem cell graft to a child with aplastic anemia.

CDR3 loop: CASSLRWAVDTEAFF. The DNA sequence is given as TGTGCCAGCAGTTTACGGTGGGCCGTGGACACTGAAGCTTTCTTT. The sequence links TRBV27 to TRBJ1-1; the D gene assignment is ambiguous. Spanning cysteine to phenylalanine, the CDR3 consists of 15 amino acids. Just CDR3 DNA is preserved here, 45 bases in frame from base 1. At the junction V is shortened by 2 bases and J by 3 bases, with 13 bases in between. Looking up the germline V gene (reference sequence) yields CDR1 MNHEY and CDR2 SMNVEV.